This TCR beta chain comes out of a study of T cell responses to AZD1222 COVID-19 vaccine (dated by TCRdb to about 2021). A note on the overall study: AZD1222 recipients whose second dose came at about 4 weeks and those whose second dose came at about 12 weeks were combined into one group, since spike-specific TCR depth and breadth did not differ between the two schedules. Trial participants were enrolled by age into subgroups of 18-55, 56-69 and 70-plus years, and about 150, 27 and 61 TCR-sequenced participants, respectively, were included in these subgroups. A total of approximately 230 trial participants underwent TCR sequencing, of whom roughly 210 received two doses of AZD1222 and around 26 received two doses of the MenACWY control vaccine.

The time point label of this sample denotes: baseline before first vaccination. Samples from vaccinated people were obtained from the UK trials COV001 and COV002, which included a single-blind randomized controlled phase 2/3 trial of AZD1222 (ChAdOx1 nCoV-19) in healthy adults. For TCRbeta chain sequencing, PBMC samples from trial participants were taken at day 0 and at day 28 after the second dose. The junction carries 15 bases between V and J, which are trimmed by 1 base and 2 bases respectively. There are 16 amino acids in the CDR3, from cysteine to phenylalanine inclusive. Here the CDR3 DNA is all that survives: 48 bases in frame from base 1. Per the germline V gene, LGHNA is the CDR1 and YNFKEQ is the CDR2. Broad study findings and their caveats: The 56-69-year group was small, and its depth increase did not reach significance, likely because of low power. Conclusions about previously exposed vaccinees are limited, since just a handful of AZD1222 recipients were seropositive for SARS-CoV-2 at baseline. A significant rise in spike-specific TCR breadth and depth was observed after two AZD1222 doses relative to day 0 and relative to MenACWY recipients. Vaccine-associated CD4 TCRs spanned the whole spike protein, with dominant responses in regions 160-218 and 743-854. Because no day 14 peak-response samples were available, repertoires were characterized only after the peak T cell response. Nearly half of unique spike-specific TCRs reportedly recognized epitopes outside regions mutated in the B.1.351 and B.1.1.7 variants. Participants were mostly white British, with more females than males. The authors suggested clonal diversity may have been underestimated.

For this clone: The clone's antigen remains unknown. Base-call qualities are not available, and no considerably larger clone is one nucleotide away.

The CDR3 regions of human TCRbeta chains were analyzed by immunosequencing. Regarding the original processing steps: TCRs in the repertoires were compared against a reference library of SARS-CoV-2-specific TCRs that had been generated with the MIRA antigen-specificity platform. Breadth meant the fraction of unique TCRs that were SARS-CoV-2-associated, whereas depth meant the fraction of total T cells that were SARS-CoV-2-associated. Using the MIRA data, every spike-specific TCR was mapped to the spike region that the TCR reacted to and assigned to either a CD4 or a CD8 class. Log10-transformed breadth and depth values were compared by one-way ANOVA with Sidak's multiple comparisons tests. TCRdb carries this immuneACCESS record with in-frame sequences only. Its versions omit some clonotypes, under half of them owing to an unresolved V gene in the studies checked, with the rest unexplained. The DNA gave D and trimming, while V, J and clone size come from that table. This sample is represented by roughly 190,000 clones; over 90% of them were singletons. Approximately 4% of the sample goes to the ten largest clones.

The chain couples TRBV4-2 to TRBJ2-7; the D element could tentatively be TRBD1 or TRBD2, as 5 bases agree for each. The receptor comes from an adult in good health. Here the sequenced sample was peripheral blood, taken on day 0 of AZD1222 vaccination. This receptor carries the CDR3 CASSQGRGTEAYEQYF. The DNA is as follows: TGTGCCAGCAGCCAAGGTCGAGGGACGGAAGCCTACGAGCAGTACTTC.